This T cell receptor beta chain came from a study of shared clonotypes between healthy human individuals (TCRdb year 2020). Background on the whole study: The cohort included three men and a couple of women between 18 and 49 years of age. Blood TCR repertoires of 5 or 6 healthy adults were deeply sequenced to estimate repertoire size and the extent of clonotype sharing between individuals. To increase sequencing depth and limit assay-specific biases, TCR repertoire library preparation and sequencing were carried out by different laboratories using diverse techniques. For each donor, CD4 naive and CD4 memory were each given three plates, CD8 naive was given two plates, and CD8 memory was given one plate. Each donor's leukapheresis produced roughly between about 0.9 and 9.5 billion PBMCs.

The donors were healthy, HIV-negative adults with no recently reported acute infections or vaccinations. Every donor was a Caucasian adult living in Nashville, Tennessee, USA. Magnetic negative selection was used to enrich CD4+ T cells, after which naive cells were positively selected on CD45RA and the negative fraction became the memory subset. Blood was collected by leukapheresis, and PBMCs were isolated by Ficoll-Histopaque density gradient centrifugation and then cryopreserved in liquid nitrogen vapor phase. Analytical flow cytometry was used to check the purity and quantity of every magnetically sorted T cell population. Genomic DNA was isolated from every sorted fraction and measured by UV absorbance on a Nanodrop 2000c. In regard to this clone: The antigen it binds to is not known. Per-base qualities were not stored, and no clone one base away is much larger.

Ends trimmed: V by 6 bases, J by 5 bases; bases unmatched to a gene: 8. CDR1 is given as MNHNS and CDR2 as SASEGT, both from the germline V gene. From the cysteine up to the phenylalanine, the CDR3 has a length of 14 residues. Only CDR3 DNA remains: 42 bases, in frame from the first base. Beyond this particular receptor, the publication reports: Incomplete sequencing was indicated by rarefaction of sorted-subset datasets, despite the large sequencing depth. Naive subsets generally had larger estimated clonotype richness than memory subsets. Sampling was restricted to blood, and TCR repertoires in tissues likely differ from the TCR repertoires found in blood. The genetic and exposure-history diversity represented was limited by the small number of donors. Sharing across a few donors was observed for about 5% of naive CD4, over 3% of naive CD8, over 2% of memory CD4, and roughly 0.4% of memory CD8 clonotypes. Pairwise subsampling indicated that sequencing depth was expected to affect the degree of clonotype sharing among donors. Higher generation probabilities were observed for clonotypes shared by all four sorted-subset donors than for non-shared clonotypes.

Using the deep immunoSEQ assay, multiplex PCR amplified TCR CDR3 regions from genomic DNA. Genomic DNA extracted from each cell subset was distributed evenly over all wells of several immunoSEQ 96-well plates, and each plate served as one replicate. For sorted subsets, each replicate PCR was loaded with 200 ng genomic DNA, equivalent to approximately 33,000 T cell genomes. Purified libraries were quantified with a Qubit 3.0 fluorometer, sized on a Bioanalyzer 2100, and re-quantified with the KAPA Library Quantification kit. Every immunoSEQ 96-well plate was sequenced on a dedicated single-read 150-cycle Illumina NextSeq 550 flow cell. The authors' analysis ran thus. Because the immunoSEQ output held only junctional sequences and lacked quality scores, the filtering could not match the filtering applied to full-length reads. To assign V/J genes and CDR3, sequences were annotated against IMGT germline references using PyIR, a Python wrapper for IgBLAST v1.9. Any read was removed if the V/J assignment was weak (E-value above 1e-6), the CDR3 was missing, or the read contained stop codons, out-of-frame junctions, or ambiguous translated residues. V3J clonotypes were defined as sequences sharing an identical inferred V gene, J gene, and CDR3 amino acid sequence. To compute the percentage overlap between repertoires, the number of shared unique clonotypes was divided by the size of the smaller repertoire. Three approaches were used to assess repertoire richness: RTK rarefaction, the Chao1 estimator, and Recon v2.1 estimates of unobserved clonotypes. For all TCRbeta clonotypes obtained by the gDNA method from four donors, generation probabilities were computed with OLGA. Here the immuneACCESS table is served through TCRdb, limited to in-frame sequences with V and J called. Missing clones are a known gap in these copies; in checked studies unresolved V genes cover under half, and the rest lacks a known reason. For V, J and clone size, that table is used; D and trimming come from the DNA. Counted in this sample were roughly 2 million clones; 85% to 95% of them appeared once. The ten largest clones represent 0.1% to 0.15% of the sample.

This chain is built from TRBV6-1 and TRBJ1-1; a stretch of 8 junction bases matches TRBD1. Sequencing was done on a sample of naive CD4+ T cells sorted from blood. The cell subset or site label on this specimen signifies: CD45RA+ positively selected. The source of this sequence is a man between 18 and 29 years old in good health. The CDR3 here reads CASRPSGGATEAFF. Here is the DNA: TGTGCCAGCAGACCATCAGGGGGCGCGACTGAAGCTTTCTTT.